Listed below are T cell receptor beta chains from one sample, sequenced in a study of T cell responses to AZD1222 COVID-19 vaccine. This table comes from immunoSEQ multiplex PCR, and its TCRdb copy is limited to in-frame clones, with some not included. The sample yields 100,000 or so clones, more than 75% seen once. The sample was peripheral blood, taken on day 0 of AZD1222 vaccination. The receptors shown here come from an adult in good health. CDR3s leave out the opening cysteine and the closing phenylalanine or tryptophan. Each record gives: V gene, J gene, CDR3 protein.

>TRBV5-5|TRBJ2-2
ASFGQRGNTGELF
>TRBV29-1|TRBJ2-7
SVEGLAGADEQY
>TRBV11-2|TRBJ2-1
ASSPGLANNEQF
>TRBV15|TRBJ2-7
ATSTWTESYEQY
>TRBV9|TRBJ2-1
ASSAIGPSSYNEQF
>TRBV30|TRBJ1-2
AWSFSDRAVYGYT
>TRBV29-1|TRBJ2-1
SVPVDYNEQF
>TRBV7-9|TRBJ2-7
ASSPPNDLSYEQY
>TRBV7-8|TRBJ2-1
ASSFTGGQSGREQF
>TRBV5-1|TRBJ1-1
ASSLEPGLNTEAF
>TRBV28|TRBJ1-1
ASSPALYTEAF
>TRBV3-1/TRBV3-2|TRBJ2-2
ASNRDRYGELF
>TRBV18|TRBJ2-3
ASSPPYGTDTQY
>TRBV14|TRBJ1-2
ASSQGGGYT
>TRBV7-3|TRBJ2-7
ASSSRGGAYEQY
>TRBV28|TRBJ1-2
ASRLTQGARNGYT
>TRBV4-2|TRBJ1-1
ASSPANAWDTEAF
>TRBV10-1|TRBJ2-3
ASSAQGANTQY
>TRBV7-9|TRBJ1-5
ASSFMGGGNQPQH
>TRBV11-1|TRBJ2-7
ASSFGGRATIDEQY
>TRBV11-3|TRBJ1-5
ASSLVQWANGLACNQPQH